This T cell receptor (beta chain) emerged from a study of cytotoxic CD8 clonotypes in ibrutinib-treated CLL (dated by TCRdb to about 2021). Context from the whole study: The cohort included some 14 treatment-naive and roughly ten relapsed/refractory patients; under 18 were IGHV unmutated. Responses were partial in roughly 24 patients and complete in 2; after median roughly 69 months follow-up, about 15 stayed in remission and roughly twelve progressed. Of the approximately 90 participants in the trial, 20 to 30 had longitudinal samples available. The response samples were drawn at a median of roughly eleven months into treatment, with a range of roughly 6 to 36 months. All remission and progressive disease samples were collected while patients were still receiving ibrutinib. On average, each sample yielded about 250,000 productive templates and 80,000 to 95,000 productive rearrangements. Cryopreserved peripheral blood mononuclear cells were collected before treatment, at response, and at either disease progression or sustained remission.

This clone occurred once. This receptor's antigen is unknown. The input lacks base qualities; no much larger clone sits a single base away. Reading the label with the study, this specimen's time point is: about a year on ibrutinib. For TCR beta library preparation, roughly 2 micrograms of genomic DNA were extracted from the cryopreserved PBMCs. Longitudinal blood samples from CLL patients on ibrutinib monotherapy were analyzed using high-throughput TCR beta sequencing. Patients were enrolled in a phase 2 open-label single-center ibrutinib monotherapy trial. On a MiSeq, deep resolution sequencing aimed for a depth between 1 in 1 million and 1 in 200,000 T cells, with each clonotype covered roughly 10x on average. The immunoSEQ hsTCRB Kit was used to generate the TCR beta libraries. The study's own analysis went as follows. The data were analyzed with ImmunoSEQ Analyzer and ImmunoSEQ Data Assistant, and V, D and J gene assignments followed IMGT definitions. Clonality, with values ranging from 0 to 1, was calculated as one minus the normalized Shannon entropy of productive rearrangement frequencies. Only overrepresented clonotypes making up at least 0.05% of the repertoire of each patient were included in the public clonotype analysis. Thirteen age-matched healthy donor repertoires from immuneACCESS were used as controls for clonality. Not all clones reach the TCRdb copy of this immuneACCESS table, which keeps in-frame sequences only. Checked studies attribute under half of the gap to unresolved V genes and leave the rest unexplained. V and J calls and clone size are as listed in that table; D and trimming were resolved from the DNA. The sample profile shows more than 200,000 clones; more than 75% of them were found once. About an eighth of the sample lies in the top ten.

Study-wide conclusions, independent of this receptor: Public clonotypes were rare and either contracted or stayed stable during treatment, and the rise in clonality at ibrutinib response reflected the expansion of private clonotypes. Baseline clonality exceeded that of age-matched healthy donors and correlated strongly with circulating CD8+ T-cell counts. At ibrutinib response clonality went up, during sustained remission it held steady, and at progression it dropped back toward baseline. Lymph node repertoires were not examined, and the timing of sampling was not matched between patients in sustained remission and those whose disease progressed.

From its cysteine to its phenylalanine, the CDR3 spans 14 amino acids. Solely the CDR3 DNA is kept, with 42 bases framed from the first base. CDR1 and CDR2, per the germline V gene (reference sequence), are SEHNR and FQNEAQ. Trimming costs V 4 bases and J 0 bases, and their ends lie 9 bases apart. This specimen consisted of PBMCs, obtained after 12 months of ibrutinib treatment. The receptor was isolated from a human donor with chronic lymphocytic leukemia. The chain employs TRBV7-9 and TRBJ1-2; a weak D assignment points to TRBD1 (5 bases agree). The CDR3 here reads CASSSDTSNYGYTF. The nucleotides read TGTGCCAGCAGCTCGGACACATCTAACTATGGCTACACCTTC.